This T cell receptor beta chain derives from a study of cytomegalovirus exposure and HLA in healthy donors. Assay: immunoSEQ multiplex PCR; the TCRdb copy retains only in-frame clones and omits some. The data contain under 250,000 clones, approximately 90% of them singletons. This TCR came from a man between 18 and 29 years old in good health and CMV-seronegative. Sequenced input: PBMCs.

CDR3 DNA: TGCGCCAGCAGCCCCGGGACACCGTATGGCTACACCTTC. Encoded protein: CASSPGTPYGYTF. The chain recombines TRBV5-1 with TRBJ1-2, with D possibly matching TRBD1 (6 bases). This CDR3 has 13 amino acids. With 4 bases removed from V and 5 bases from J, the gap between germline ends came to 12 bases. Germline CDR1 reads SGHRS; CDR2 reads YFSETQ.